A single sample gave rise to the 8 T cell receptor beta chains below, sequenced in a study of T cell responses to AZD1222 COVID-19 vaccine. This table comes from immunoSEQ multiplex PCR, and its TCRdb copy is limited to in-frame clones, with some not included. The sample includes roughly 40,000 clones, roughly 88% of them seen just once. The sequences come from peripheral blood, collected 28 days after the second AZD1222 dose. The receptor source for this set is an adult who received the AZD1222 COVID-19 vaccine.

V usage is TRBV6-5 and J usage is TRBJ1-2; a weak D match, TRBD1 (5 bases). Trimming shortened V by 5 bases and J by 5 bases, and 6 bases separated the two germline ends. The CDR3 is 11 amino acids. Germline-derived CDR1 and CDR2 are MNHEY and SVGAGI. Here the CDR3 DNA reads TGTGCCAGCAGTCAGGGTTATGGCTACACCTTC. Amino acids: CASSQGYGYTF.

Written as DNA, the CDR3 is TGTGCCTGGAGTCCGGGTCAGGAGACCCAGTACTTC. Its protein product is CAWSPGQETQYF. J is TRBJ2-5 and V is TRBV30; no clear D gene. Germline lookup yields CDR1 GTSNPN and CDR2 SVGIG (reference sequence). The CDR3 has 12 amino acids. Trimming left V 2 bases short and J 5 bases short, with 9 bases between.

The CDR3 nucleotides are TGTGCCAGCAGCTTGGTACAAGACTTGCACTACAATGAGCAGTTCTTC. It translates to CASSLVQDLHYNEQFF. The chain links TRBV7-8 to TRBJ2-1; D unclear. Germline CDR1 is SGHVS and CDR2 is FQNEAQ. V dropped 3 bases and J dropped 3 bases, with 15 bases sitting between them. The CDR3 is 16 residues long.

The chain uses TRBV13 and TRBJ2-3, with 7 bases matching TRBD2. V lost 2 bases, J lost 5 bases, and 4 bases stayed unmatched. The CDR3 totals 14 residues. CDR1 and CDR2 (germline): PRHDT, FYEKMQ (reference sequence). CDR3 in DNA: TGTGCCAGCAGCTTACCGGGGGGAGGAGATACGCAGTATTTT. Its translation is CASSLPGGGDTQYF.

V is TRBV25-1 and J is TRBJ1-2; D gene ambiguous. The germline V gene has CDR1 MGHDK and CDR2 SYGVNS. The CDR3 covers 12 residues. Trimming stripped 6 bases from V and 7 bases from J, with 12 bases between. As DNA, the CDR3 is TGTGCCAGCAGGACACCTCTTACTGGCTACACCTTC. Encoded protein: CASRTPLTGYTF.

This chain connects TRBV9 to TRBJ1-2; D is perhaps TRBD1 (5 bases). Trimming left V 1 base short and J 8 bases short, with 12 bases between. The length of the CDR3 is 13 residues. CDR1 and CDR2 (germline): SGDLS, YYNGEE. CDR3 in DNA: TGTGCCAGCAGCGTACAAGGGACTGGGGGCTACACCTTC. This sequence encodes CASSVQGTGGYTF. Looking up the rest from reference TRBV9 and TRBJ1-2 gives the full variable domain: DSGVTQTPKHLITATGQRVTLRCSPRSGDLSVYWYQQSLDQGLQFLIQYYNGEERAKGNILERFSAQQFPDLHSELNLSSLELGDSALYFCASSVQGTGGYTFGSGTRLTVV.

The V and J genes are TRBV4-2 and TRBJ1-1; D is undetermined. The CDR3 totals 15 residues. Germline CDR1 reads LGHNA; CDR2 reads YNFKEQ. The V and J ends lost 1 base and 2 bases respectively, with 11 bases between them. CDR3 coding DNA: TGTGCCAGCAGCCAAGGAGACTGGGAAAACACTGAAGCTTTCTTT. Protein sequence: CASSQGDWENTEAFF.

The genes are TRBV27 and TRBJ2-6; possibly TRBD1 for D (5 bases). The V end was cut by 2 bases, the J end by 0 bases, with 8 bases between. The germline V gene encodes CDR1 MNHEY and CDR2 SMNVEV (reference sequence). The CDR3 runs 16 residues. CDR3 coding DNA: TGTGCCAGCAGTTTAATGGGGCTCTCTGGGGCCAACGTCCTGACTTTC. It encodes CASSLMGLSGANVLTF.